This T cell receptor beta chain was retrieved from a study of cytomegalovirus exposure and HLA in healthy donors. For this clone: The antigen is unknown.

Study conclusions and caveats: The dataset shows that most TCR sequences were rare, while some public TCRs occurred in many donors. An analysis done earlier found most TCR beta V segments productive about 87% or about 30% of the time. An analysis was carried out later, and it reportedly showed fewer N-insertions in an Asian-associated ancestry cluster than the approximately 710-donor mean.

This CDR3 region has 14 residues. Looked up from germline, CDR1 is MNHEY and CDR2 is SVGAGI. Trimming removed 6 bases at V and 2 bases at J, with 12 bases between. 13 Jbeta primers and 60 Vbeta primers were used for the PCR. Libraries were prepared by immunoSEQ multiplex PCR; TCRdb keeps only in-frame clonotypes and omits some of them. The sample has about 87,000 clones, 7.5% to 8.5% seen once. The sample was PBMCs. This sequence joins TRBV6-5 and TRBJ2-3, with TRBD1 as a possible D gene (5 bases). This clonotype was obtained from a man aged 45-60 years in good health and CMV-seronegative. This CDR3 is CASSNDRPTDTQYF. CDR3 nucleotides: TGTGCCAGCAGCAATGACAGACCCACAGATACGCAGTATTTT.